One TCR beta chain is described in this entry. Its specificity is unknown. This entry comes from a study of CD8+CD57+ T cells in acquired aplastic anemia. Study-wide findings and caveats: Roughly 28 was the count of CD8+ CDR3 sequences that patients shared with controls.

According to the study, genomic DNA was the template for TCR beta VDJ and CDR3 profiling. TCRdb re-analysed the reads in MiXCR, keeping a single row per CDR3 protein. Of about 130,000 distinct CDR3 sequences listed, 48% are singletons. The CDR3 is 14 amino acids. CDR1 is SEHNR and CDR2 is FQNEAQ in the germline V gene (reference sequence). The V and J ends lost 8 bases and 4 bases respectively, with 15 bases between them. The TCR comes from a human donor in good health, serving as a control. Material: sorted CD4+, CD8+, or CD8+CD57+ T cells (not recorded which) from PBMCs. The chain links TRBV7-9 to TRBJ1-3; tentative D call: TRBD1 (6 bases). CDR3 in amino acids: CASAKGGRGNTIYF. In nucleotides, the CDR3 is TGTGCCAGCGCAAAGGGGGGTCGGGGAAACACCATATATTTT.